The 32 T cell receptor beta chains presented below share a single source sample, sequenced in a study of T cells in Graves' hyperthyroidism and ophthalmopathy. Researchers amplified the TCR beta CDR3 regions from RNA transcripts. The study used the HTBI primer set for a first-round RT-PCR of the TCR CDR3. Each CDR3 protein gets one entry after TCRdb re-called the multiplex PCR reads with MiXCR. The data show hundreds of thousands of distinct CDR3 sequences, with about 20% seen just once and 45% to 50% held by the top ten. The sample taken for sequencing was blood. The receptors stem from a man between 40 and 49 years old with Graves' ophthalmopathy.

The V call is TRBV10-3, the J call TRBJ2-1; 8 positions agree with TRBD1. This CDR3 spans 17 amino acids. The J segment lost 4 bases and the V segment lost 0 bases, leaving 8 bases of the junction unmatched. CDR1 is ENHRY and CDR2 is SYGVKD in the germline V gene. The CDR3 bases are TGTGCCATCAGTGAGTCGACGGGACAGGACGATTACAATGAGCAGTTCTTC. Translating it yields CAISESTGQDDYNEQFF.

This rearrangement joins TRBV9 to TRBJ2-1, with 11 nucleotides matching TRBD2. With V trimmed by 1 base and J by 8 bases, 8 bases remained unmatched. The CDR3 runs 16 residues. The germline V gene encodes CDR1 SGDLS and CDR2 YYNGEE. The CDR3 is CASSVLSGGAWDEQFF. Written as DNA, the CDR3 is TGTGCCAGCAGCGTACTTAGCGGGGGGGCATGGGATGAGCAGTTCTTC.

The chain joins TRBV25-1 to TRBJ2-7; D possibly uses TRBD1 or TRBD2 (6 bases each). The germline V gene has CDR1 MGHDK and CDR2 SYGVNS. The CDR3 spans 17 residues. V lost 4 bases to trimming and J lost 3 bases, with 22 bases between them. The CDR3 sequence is CASSGLTRSRGVYEQYF. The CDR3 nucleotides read TGTGCCAGCAGTGGGTTAACGCGCTCTAGGGGGGTCTACGAGCAGTACTTC.

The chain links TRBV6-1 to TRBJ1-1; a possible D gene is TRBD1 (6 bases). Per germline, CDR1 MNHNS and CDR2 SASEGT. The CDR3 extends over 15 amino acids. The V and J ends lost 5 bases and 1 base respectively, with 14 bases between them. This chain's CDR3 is CASSTPLGQNTEAFF. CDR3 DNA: TGTGCCAGCAGTACGCCATTGGGACAGAACACTGAAGCTTTCTTT.

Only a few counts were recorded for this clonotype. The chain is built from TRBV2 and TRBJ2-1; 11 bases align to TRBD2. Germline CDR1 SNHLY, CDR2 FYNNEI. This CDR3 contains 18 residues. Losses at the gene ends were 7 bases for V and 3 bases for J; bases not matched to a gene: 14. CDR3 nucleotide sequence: TGTGCCAGCACCCCAGGGACTAGCGGCCCCTCCTACTACAATGAGCAGTTCTTC. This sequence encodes CASTPGTSGPSYYNEQFF. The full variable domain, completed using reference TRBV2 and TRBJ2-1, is EPEVTQTPSHQVTQMGQEVILRCVPISNHLYFYWYRQILGQKVEFLVSFYNNEISEKSEIFDDQFSVERPDGSNFTLKIRSTKLEDSAMYFCASTPGTSGPSYYNEQFFGPGTRLTVL.

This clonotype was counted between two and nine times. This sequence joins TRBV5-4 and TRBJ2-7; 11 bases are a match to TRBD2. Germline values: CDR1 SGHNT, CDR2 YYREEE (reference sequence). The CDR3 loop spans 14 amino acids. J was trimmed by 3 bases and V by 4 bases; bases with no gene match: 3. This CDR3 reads CASSDTSGGYEQYF. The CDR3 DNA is TGTGCCAGCAGCGACACTAGCGGGGGCTACGAGCAGTACTTC.

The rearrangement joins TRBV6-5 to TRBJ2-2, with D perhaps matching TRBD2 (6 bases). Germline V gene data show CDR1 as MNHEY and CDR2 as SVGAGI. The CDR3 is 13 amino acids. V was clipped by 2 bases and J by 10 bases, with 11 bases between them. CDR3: CASSYRGGLELFF. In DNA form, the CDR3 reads TGTGCCAGCAGTTACCGGGGAGGTTTGGAGCTGTTTTTT.

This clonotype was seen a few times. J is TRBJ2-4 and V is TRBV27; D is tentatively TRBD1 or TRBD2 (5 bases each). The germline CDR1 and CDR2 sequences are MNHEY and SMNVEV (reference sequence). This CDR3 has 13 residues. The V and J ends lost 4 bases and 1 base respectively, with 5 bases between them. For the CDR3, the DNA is TGTGCCAGCAGTTGGGGGGCCAAAAACATTCAGTACTTC. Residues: CASSWGAKNIQYF.

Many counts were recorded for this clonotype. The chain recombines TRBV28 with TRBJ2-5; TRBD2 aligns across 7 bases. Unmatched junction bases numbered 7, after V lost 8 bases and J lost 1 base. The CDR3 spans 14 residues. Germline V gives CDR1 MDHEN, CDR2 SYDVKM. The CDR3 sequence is CASARAGLQETQYF. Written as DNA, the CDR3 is TGTGCCAGCGCGCGAGCGGGGCTCCAAGAGACCCAGTACTTC.

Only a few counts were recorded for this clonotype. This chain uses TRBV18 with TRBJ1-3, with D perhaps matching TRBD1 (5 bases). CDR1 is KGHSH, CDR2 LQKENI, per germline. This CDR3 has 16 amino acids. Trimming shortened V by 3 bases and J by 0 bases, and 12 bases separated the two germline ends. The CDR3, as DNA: TGTGCCAGCTCACCCAGAGGGACTTCCTCTGGAAACACCATATATTTT. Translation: CASSPRGTSSGNTIYF. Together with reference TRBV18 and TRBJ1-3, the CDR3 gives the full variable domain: NAGVMQNPRHLVRRRGQEARLRCSPMKGHSHVYWYRQLPEEGLKFMVYLQKENIIDESGMPKERFSAEFPKEGPSILRIQQVVRGDSAAYFCASSPRGTSSGNTIYFGEGSWLTVV.

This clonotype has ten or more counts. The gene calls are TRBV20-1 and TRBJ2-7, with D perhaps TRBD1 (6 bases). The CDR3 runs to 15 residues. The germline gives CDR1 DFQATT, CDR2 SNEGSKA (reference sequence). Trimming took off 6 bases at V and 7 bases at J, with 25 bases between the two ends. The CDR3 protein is CSAVRPSGRGLEQYF. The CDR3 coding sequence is TGCAGTGCCGTGCGGCCGTCGGGCAGGGGTTTGGAGCAGTACTTC.

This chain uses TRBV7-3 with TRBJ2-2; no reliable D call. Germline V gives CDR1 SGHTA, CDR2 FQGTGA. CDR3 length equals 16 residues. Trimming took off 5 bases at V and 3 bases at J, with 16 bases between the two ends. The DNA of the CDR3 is TGTGCCAGCAGCCTATCCCCGGCCAGATACACCGGGGAGCTGTTTTTT. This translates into CASSLSPARYTGELFF.

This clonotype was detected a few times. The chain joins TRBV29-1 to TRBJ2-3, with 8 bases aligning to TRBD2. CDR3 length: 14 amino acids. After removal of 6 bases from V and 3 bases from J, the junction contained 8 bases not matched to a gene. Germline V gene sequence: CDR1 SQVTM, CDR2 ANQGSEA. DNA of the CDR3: TGCAGCGTGGCAGCGGGGGCGGGAACAGATACGCAGTATTTT. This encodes CSVAAGAGTDTQYF.

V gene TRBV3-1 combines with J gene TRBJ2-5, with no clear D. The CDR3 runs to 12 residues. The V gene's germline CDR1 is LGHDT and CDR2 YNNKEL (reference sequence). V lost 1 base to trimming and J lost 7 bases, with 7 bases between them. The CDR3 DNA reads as TGTGCCAGCAGCCAAGCCCGGAGGACCCAGTACTTC. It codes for CASSQARRTQYF.

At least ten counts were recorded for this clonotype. The CDR3 bases are TGTGCCTGGAGATTCAAAGGGGATAATTCACCCCTCCACTTT. Protein: CAWRFKGDNSPLHF. The chain employs TRBV30 and TRBJ1-6, with D possibly TRBD1 on 5 matching bases. CDR1 is GTSNPN, CDR2 SVGIG, per germline (reference sequence). Trimming removed 3 bases at V and 5 bases at J, with 11 bases between. The CDR3 is 14 amino acids.

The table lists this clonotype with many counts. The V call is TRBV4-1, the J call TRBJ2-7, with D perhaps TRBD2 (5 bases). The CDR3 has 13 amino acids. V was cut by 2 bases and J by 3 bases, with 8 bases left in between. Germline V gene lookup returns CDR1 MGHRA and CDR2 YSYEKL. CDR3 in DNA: TGCGCCAGCAGCCAAAGCGGATACTACGAGCAGTACTTC. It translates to CASSQSGYYEQYF.

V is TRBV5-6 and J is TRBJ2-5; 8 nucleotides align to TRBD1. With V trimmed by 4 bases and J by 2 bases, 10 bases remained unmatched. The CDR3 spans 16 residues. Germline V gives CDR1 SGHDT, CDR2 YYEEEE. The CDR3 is CASSIGTGGIQETQYF. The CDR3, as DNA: TGTGCCAGCAGCATAGGGACAGGTGGGATTCAAGAGACCCAGTACTTC.

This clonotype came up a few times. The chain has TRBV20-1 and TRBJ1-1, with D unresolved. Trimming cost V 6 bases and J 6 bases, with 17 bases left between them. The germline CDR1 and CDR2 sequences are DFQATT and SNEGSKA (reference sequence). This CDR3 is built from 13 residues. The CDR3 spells CSALRRREAEAFF. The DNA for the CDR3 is TGCAGTGCCCTACGAAGGCGCGAGGCTGAAGCTTTCTTT.

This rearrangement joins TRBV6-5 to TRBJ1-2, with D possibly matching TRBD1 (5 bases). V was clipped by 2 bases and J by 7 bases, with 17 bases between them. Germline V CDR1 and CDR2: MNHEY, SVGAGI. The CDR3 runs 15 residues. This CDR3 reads CASSYRAGHPGGYTF. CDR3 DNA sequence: TGTGCCAGCAGTTACCGGGCAGGGCACCCTGGTGGCTACACCTTC.

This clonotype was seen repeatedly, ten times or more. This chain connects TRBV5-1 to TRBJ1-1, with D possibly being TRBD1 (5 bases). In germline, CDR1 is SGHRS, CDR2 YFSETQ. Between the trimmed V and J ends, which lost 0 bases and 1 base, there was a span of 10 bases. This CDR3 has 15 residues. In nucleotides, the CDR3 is TGCGCCAGCAGCTTGGCTTCGGGGCCGAACACTGAAGCTTTCTTT. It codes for CASSLASGPNTEAFF.

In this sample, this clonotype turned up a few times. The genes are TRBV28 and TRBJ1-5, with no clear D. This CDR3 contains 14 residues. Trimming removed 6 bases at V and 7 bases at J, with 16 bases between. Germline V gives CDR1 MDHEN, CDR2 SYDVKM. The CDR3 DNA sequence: TGTGCCAGCAGGGGCCCCAGGTCAGGACAGCCCCAGCATTTT. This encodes CASRGPRSGQPQHF.

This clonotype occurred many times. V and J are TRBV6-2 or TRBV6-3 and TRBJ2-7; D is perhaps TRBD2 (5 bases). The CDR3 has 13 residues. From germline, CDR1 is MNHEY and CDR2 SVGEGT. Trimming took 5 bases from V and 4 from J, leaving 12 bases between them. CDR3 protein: CASSPDWTYEQYF. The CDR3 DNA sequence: TGTGCCAGCAGTCCGGACTGGACGTACGAGCAGTACTTC.

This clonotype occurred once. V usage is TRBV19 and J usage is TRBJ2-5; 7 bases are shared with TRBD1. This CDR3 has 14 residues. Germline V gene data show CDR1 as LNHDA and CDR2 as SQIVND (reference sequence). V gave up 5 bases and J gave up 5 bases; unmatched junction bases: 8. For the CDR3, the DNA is TGTGCCAGTAGTCTCCGACAGGGTTTGGAGACCCAGTACTTC. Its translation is CASSLRQGLETQYF.

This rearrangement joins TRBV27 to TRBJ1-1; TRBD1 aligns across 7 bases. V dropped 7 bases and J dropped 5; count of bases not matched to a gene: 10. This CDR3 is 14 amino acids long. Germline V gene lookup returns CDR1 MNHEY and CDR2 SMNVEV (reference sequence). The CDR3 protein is CASNPPGQRTEAFF. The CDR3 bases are TGTGCCAGCAATCCCCCGGGACAGCGTACTGAAGCTTTCTTT.

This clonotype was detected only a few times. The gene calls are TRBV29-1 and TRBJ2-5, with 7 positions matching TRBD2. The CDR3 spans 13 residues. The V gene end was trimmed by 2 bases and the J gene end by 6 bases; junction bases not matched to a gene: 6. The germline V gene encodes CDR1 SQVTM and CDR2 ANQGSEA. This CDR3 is CSVERGGRQTQYF. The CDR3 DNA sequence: TGCAGCGTTGAACGCGGGGGACGGCAGACCCAGTACTTC.

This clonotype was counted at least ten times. Written as DNA, the CDR3 is TGTGCCAGCAGCCCTTCGTGGGATAACTATGGCTACACCTTC. It yields the protein CASSPSWDNYGYTF. J is TRBJ1-2 and V is TRBV3-1; D ambiguous. Trimming cost V 4 bases and J 1 base, with 10 bases left between them. There are 14 residues in the CDR3. Germline CDR1 is LGHDT and CDR2 is YNNKEL (reference sequence).

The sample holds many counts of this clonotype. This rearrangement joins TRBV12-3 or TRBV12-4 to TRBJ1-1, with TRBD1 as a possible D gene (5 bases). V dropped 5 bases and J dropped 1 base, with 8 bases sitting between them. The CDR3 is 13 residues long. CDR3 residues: CASSPTANTEAFF. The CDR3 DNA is TGTGCCAGCAGTCCGACAGCGAACACTGAAGCTTTCTTT.

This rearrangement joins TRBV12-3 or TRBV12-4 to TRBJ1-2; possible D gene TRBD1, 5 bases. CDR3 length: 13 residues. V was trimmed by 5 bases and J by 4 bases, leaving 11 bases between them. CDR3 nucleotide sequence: TGTGCCAGCAGTCCTGACAGTTTCTATGGCTACACCTTC. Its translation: CASSPDSFYGYTF.

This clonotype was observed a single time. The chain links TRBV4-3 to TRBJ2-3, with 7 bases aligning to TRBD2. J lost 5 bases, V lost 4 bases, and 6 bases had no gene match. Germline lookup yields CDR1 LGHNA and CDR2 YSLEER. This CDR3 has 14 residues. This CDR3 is CASSPRAGIDTQYF. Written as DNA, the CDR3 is TGCGCCAGCAGCCCCCGAGCGGGAATAGATACGCAGTATTTT.

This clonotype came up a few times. In nucleotides, the CDR3 is TGTGCCAGCAGCGAATACCGGGTCCTAAATCAGCCCCAGCATTTT. It is translated as CASSEYRVLNQPQHF. The chain has TRBV2 and TRBJ1-5, with unresolved D. V lost 6 bases and J lost 4, with 16 bases in between. Germline V gene sequence: CDR1 SNHLY, CDR2 FYNNEI. This CDR3 comprises 15 residues.

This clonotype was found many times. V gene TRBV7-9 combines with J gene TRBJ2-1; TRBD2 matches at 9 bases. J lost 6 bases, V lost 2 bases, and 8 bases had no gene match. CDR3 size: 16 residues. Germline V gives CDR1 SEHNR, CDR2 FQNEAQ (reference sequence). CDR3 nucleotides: TGTGCCAGCAGCTTACATCTAGCGGGACACGGCAATGAGCAGTTCTTC. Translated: CASSLHLAGHGNEQFF.

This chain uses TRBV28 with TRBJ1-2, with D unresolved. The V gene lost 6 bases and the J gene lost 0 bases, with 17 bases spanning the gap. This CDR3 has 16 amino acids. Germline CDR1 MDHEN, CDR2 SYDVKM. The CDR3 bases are TGTGCCAGCAGCGAGCATTTGGGGATTTCTAACTATGGCTACACCTTC. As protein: CASSEHLGISNYGYTF.